This TCR beta chain was obtained from a study of glioma-infiltrating T cells. Study outcomes and limitations: Very few CDR3 sequences were shared between tissue and blood. Above-expected tissue-blood divergence occurred in all gliomas, most in low-grade ones.

Notes on this clonotype: The antigen is not known. Since a much larger clone is just one base distant, this may be a read error.

CDR3 length equals 13 residues. Germline V gene sequence: CDR1 KGHDR, CDR2 SFDVKD. TCR alpha and beta CDR3 regions were amplified from RNA using iRepertoire nested multiplex PCR. Input was 100-400 ng of tissue mRNA or PBMC total RNA. TCRdb reprocessed the multiplex PCR reads via MiXCR and lists one record per CDR3 protein. In the table there are under 200,000 distinct CDR3 sequences, around 40% of which are singletons. V and J are TRBV24-1 and TRBJ2-3; D remains unclear. This receptor was identified in a human donor with low-grade glioma or glioblastoma, undergoing nonglioma brain surgery, or in good health (not recorded which). The sample comprised glioma tissue, nonneoplastic brain tissue, or PBMCs (not recorded which). CDR3 in DNA: TGTGCCGCCAGTGATCTTGTCACAGATACGCAGTATTTT. This gives the protein CAASDLVTDTQYF.